The 9 T cell receptor beta chains below all came from one sample that was sequenced in a study of T cells after yellow fever vaccination. TCRdb re-analysed the 5' RACE reads in MiXCR, keeping a single row per CDR3 protein. The sample consists of about 30,000 distinct CDR3 sequences, 3.5% to 5% of them appearing once. The source material was CD8+ T cells sorted from PBMCs, sampled 5 days after the yellow fever booster vaccination. The receptor set was obtained from a man aged 25 to 45 who received the YFV17D yellow fever vaccine.

Many counts were recorded for this clonotype. V and J are TRBV29-1 and TRBJ2-1; 11 bases map to TRBD2. Germline CDR1 reads SQVTM; CDR2 reads ANQGSEA. CDR3 length: 15 amino acids. Losses at the gene ends were 2 bases for V and 0 bases for J; bases not matched to a gene: 0. The CDR3 bases are TGCAGCGTTGAAACTAGCGGGAGCTCCTACAATGAGCAGTTCTTC. This translates into CSVETSGSSYNEQFF.

This clonotype was recorded at least ten times. V is TRBV28 and J is TRBJ1-1; D perhaps matches TRBD1 (6 bases). The germline V and J ends were trimmed by 3 bases and 0 bases, with 14 bases remaining between them. Looked up from germline, CDR1 is MDHEN and CDR2 is SYDVKM. The CDR3 consists of 16 residues. This CDR3 reads CASSFQRTVLNTEAFF. The CDR3 bases are TGTGCCAGCAGTTTTCAGAGGACAGTGCTGAACACTGAAGCTTTCTTT. Drawing the rest from reference TRBV28 and TRBJ1-1, the complete variable domain is DVKVTQSSRYLVKRTGEKVFLECVQDMDHENMFWYRQDPGLGLRLIYFSYDVKMKEKGDIPEGYSVSREKKERFSLILESASTNQTSMYLCASSFQRTVLNTEAFFGQGTRLTVV.

This clonotype has at least ten counts. The chain joins TRBV12-3 or TRBV12-4 to TRBJ2-7, with TRBD1 as a possible D gene (6 bases). This CDR3 contains 13 residues. Between the trimmed V and J ends, which lost 7 bases and 3 bases, there was a span of 13 bases. The CDR3 sequence: CASTLTGFYEQYF. CDR3 coding DNA: TGTGCCAGCACACTGACAGGTTTCTACGAGCAGTACTTC.

This clonotype has a count of ten or more. The chain carries TRBV5-1 and TRBJ2-5; weak D call: TRBD2 (6 bases). Deletions cut 0 bases from V and 3 bases from J, with 15 bases between. CDR1 SGHRS and CDR2 YFSETQ come from the germline V gene. This CDR3 region has 16 residues. The CDR3 DNA sequence: TGCGCCAGCAGCTTGGCGCGGGATCGGTTGGAAGAGACCCAGTACTTC. Translated, it gives CASSLARDRLEETQYF.

The sample holds many counts of this clonotype. The chain combines TRBV7-9 with TRBJ2-1; no definite D call. CDR1 is SEHNR, CDR2 FQNEAQ, per germline (reference sequence). CDR3 length equals 12 residues. Trimming removed 6 bases at V and 7 bases at J, with 10 bases between. CDR3: CASRGTPNEQFF. For the CDR3, the DNA is TGTGCCAGCAGGGGTACTCCGAATGAGCAGTTCTTC.

The chain recombines TRBV20-1 with TRBJ2-7; 7 positions agree with TRBD2. CDR1 and CDR2 from the germline V gene are DFQATT and SNEGSKA (reference sequence). The CDR3 is 16 residues long. V was clipped by 7 bases and J by 6 bases; unmatched bases: 21. The CDR3 nucleotides read TGCAGTGTTAGGGCCCAGGATCCGGGGCGGGAGTCCGAGCAGTACTTC. This sequence encodes CSVRAQDPGRESEQYF.

This clonotype was observed at least ten times. The chain recombines TRBV5-1 with TRBJ1-1; no definite D call. Trimming removed 0 bases at V and 5 bases at J, with 5 bases between. The germline V gene encodes CDR1 SGHRS and CDR2 YFSETQ. This CDR3 comprises 12 residues. The CDR3, as DNA: TGCGCCAGCAGCTTGGTGGGGACTGAAGCTTTCTTT. Translating it yields CASSLVGTEAFF.

This clonotype has ten or more counts. The chain recombines TRBV29-1 with TRBJ2-1; 8 bases line up with TRBD2. The CDR3 has 14 amino acids. The J segment lost 7 bases and the V segment lost 4 bases, leaving 9 bases of the junction unmatched. Germline CDR1 and CDR2: SQVTM and ANQGSEA. The CDR3 reads CSVVGAGVGNEQFF. CDR3 nucleotide sequence: TGCAGCGTTGTTGGAGCGGGAGTGGGTAATGAGCAGTTCTTC.

This clonotype was detected ten times or more. J is TRBJ2-7 and V is TRBV2, with 8 bases aligning to TRBD1. Germline V lookup: CDR1 SNHLY, CDR2 FYNNEI. This CDR3 comprises 12 residues. V was clipped by 7 bases and J by 5 bases; unmatched bases: 4. For the CDR3, the DNA is TGTGCCAGCATGACAGGGGACAACGAGCAGTACTTC. Translated, it gives CASMTGDNEQYF.